The entry below gives a single T cell receptor beta chain sequence along with its context. TCRdb processed the RT-PCR reads anew with MiXCR; each CDR3 protein has one entry. This sample has around 700,000 distinct CDR3 sequences, with approximately 14% found just once. The sequencing input was memory CD4+ T cells from blood. The sequence was collected from a female donor in good health, serving as a healthy control.

The chain's CDR3 is CAITLGSLDDGYTF. CDR3 DNA: TGTGCCATCACCCTAGGTTCGTTGGATGATGGCTACACCTTC. The chain uses TRBV10-3 and TRBJ1-2; D uncertain. Germline CDR1 reads ENHRY; CDR2 reads SYGVKD. This CDR3 is 14 amino acids long. V lost 7 bases and J 6 bases, leaving 18 bases between the germline ends.